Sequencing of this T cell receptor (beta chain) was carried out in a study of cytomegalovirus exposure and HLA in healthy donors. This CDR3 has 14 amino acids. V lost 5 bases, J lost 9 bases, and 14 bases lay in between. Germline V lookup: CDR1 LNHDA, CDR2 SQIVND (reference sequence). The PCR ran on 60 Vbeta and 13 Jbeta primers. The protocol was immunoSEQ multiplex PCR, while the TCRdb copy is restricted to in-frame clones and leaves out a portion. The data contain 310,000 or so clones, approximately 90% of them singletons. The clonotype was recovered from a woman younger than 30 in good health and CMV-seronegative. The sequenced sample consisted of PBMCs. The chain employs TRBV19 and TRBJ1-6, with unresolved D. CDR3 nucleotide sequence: TGTGCCAGTAGTGATACAGCAATAGTTTCACCCCTCCACTTT. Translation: CASSDTAIVSPLHF. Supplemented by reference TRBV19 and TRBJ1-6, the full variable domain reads DGGITQSPKYLFRKEGQNVTLSCEQNLNHDAMYWYRQDPGQGLRLIYYSQIVNDFQKGDIAEGYSVSREKKESFPLTVTSAQKNPTAFYLCASSDTAIVSPLHFGNGTRLTVT.